These 17 T cell receptor beta chains originate from one sample sequenced in a study of vaccination and CD4 T cells after COVID-19. An Oncomine TCR Beta short-read assay was used to sequence the DNA from cultured CD4+ T cells. In TCRdb, the PCR reads were re-called with MiXCR into one record per CDR3 protein. The sample has approximately 15,000 distinct CDR3 sequences, about 29% seen once. Specified treatment: approximately 9-day PBMC culture with coronavirus spike peptide pools or control peptides (ViraFEST assay). These receptors lack a known antigen. Sequenced: cultured CD4+ T cells from blood. These receptors originate from a human donor with COVID-19.

This clonotype was seen a few times. This chain links TRBV5-1 with TRBJ1-6, with TRBD1 matching 7 bases. CDR3 size: 18 residues. CDR1 SGHRS and CDR2 YFSETQ come from the germline V gene. J gave up 3 bases and V 2 bases, and 11 bases lay outside the gene matches. This CDR3 is CASSFTKGGDSYNSPLHF. The CDR3 DNA is TGCGCCAGCAGCTTCACGAAGGGTGGGGACAGCTATAATTCACCCCTCCACTTT.

This clonotype appeared a few times. The chain links TRBV28 to TRBJ1-2, with D possibly TRBD1 on 5 matching bases. Germline assignment: CDR1 MDHEN and CDR2 SYDVKM. CDR3 length: 16 amino acids. The germline V and J ends were trimmed by 4 bases and 2 bases, with 17 bases remaining between them. CDR3 bases: TGTGCCAGCAGTTCTCCTATCGGGGGAGGGAACTATGGCTACACCTTC. Encoded protein: CASSSPIGGGNYGYTF.

Remarks on this clonotype: Compared with germline, one end of the junction differs, possibly owing to a read error. The chain joins TRBV10-2 to TRBJ1-5, with D unresolved. In germline, CDR1 is WSHSY, CDR2 SAAADI. CDR3 size: 13 residues. The CDR3 bases are TGCGCCAGCCTGGAGTATAGCAATCGGCCCCAGCATTTT. Protein sequence: CASLEYSNRPQHF.

This clonotype was recorded a few times. The chain is built from TRBV5-1 and TRBJ1-2; 7 bases agree with TRBD1. Losses at the gene ends were 0 bases for V and 8 bases for J; bases not matched to a gene: 7. Germline assignment: CDR1 SGHRS and CDR2 YFSETQ. The length of the CDR3 is 14 residues. This chain's CDR3 is CASSLADRARGYTF. The CDR3 region has the DNA TGCGCCAGCAGCTTGGCCGACAGGGCTCGCGGCTACACCTTC.

The genes are TRBV2 and TRBJ2-7; D is possibly TRBD1 (6 bases). V lost 6 bases, J lost 6 bases, and 12 bases lay in between. CDR1 and CDR2 (germline): SNHLY, FYNNEI. The CDR3 is made up of 12 amino acids. CDR3 coding DNA: TGTGCCAGCAGACCACAGGGCGGCGAGCAGTACTTC. Protein product: CASRPQGGEQYF.

This clonotype showed up just a few times. This rearrangement joins TRBV19 to TRBJ2-5; D perhaps matches TRBD1 (5 bases). The CDR3 covers 14 residues. Trimming took off 0 bases at V and 5 bases at J, with 10 bases between the two ends. The germline V gene has CDR1 LNHDA and CDR2 SQIVND (reference sequence). The CDR3 region is CASSIDRGWETQYF. As DNA, the CDR3 is TGTGCCAGTAGTATAGATAGGGGCTGGGAGACCCAGTACTTC. Based on the CDR3 plus reference TRBV19 and TRBJ2-5, the full variable domain is DGGITQSPKYLFRKEGQNVTLSCEQNLNHDAMYWYRQDPGQGLRLIYYSQIVNDFQKGDIAEGYSVSREKKESFPLTVTSAQKNPTAFYLCASSIDRGWETQYFGPGTRLLVL.

The chain links TRBV29-1 to TRBJ2-1, with D possibly being TRBD1 (5 bases). Germline assignment: CDR1 SQVTM and CDR2 ANQGSEA. The CDR3 sequence is 15 residues long. V dropped 3 bases and J dropped 2 bases, with 14 bases sitting between them. The CDR3 reads CSVDPRQGTYNEQFF. Here the CDR3 DNA reads TGCAGCGTTGATCCCCGCCAGGGTACCTACAATGAGCAGTTCTTC.

This clonotype came up a few times. The rearrangement links TRBV30 to TRBJ1-5; perhaps TRBD1 as D (5 bases). The ends were cut back, 3 bases at V and 7 bases at J, with 16 bases in the middle. Germline V lookup: CDR1 GTSNPN, CDR2 SVGIG (reference sequence). The CDR3 sequence is 14 residues long. The CDR3 DNA is TGTGCCTGGAGAAAACCGGGGGGGTACCAGCCCCAGCATTTT. As protein: CAWRKPGGYQPQHF.

This clonotype was observed a few times. CDR3: CASSLVVGGEAFF. CDR3 nucleotides: TGTGCCAGCAGCTTGGTGGTGGGGGGTGAAGCTTTCTTT. This sequence joins TRBV5-4 and TRBJ1-1; D might be TRBD1 (5 bases). V lost 0 bases and J 7 bases, leaving 10 bases between the germline ends. The CDR3 runs 13 residues. The germline gives CDR1 SGHNT, CDR2 YYREEE (reference sequence).

J is TRBJ2-7 and V is TRBV7-8; D might be TRBD1 or TRBD2, each matching 6 bases. Trimming shortened V by 5 bases and J by 5 bases, and 13 bases separated the two germline ends. The CDR3 has 13 residues. The V gene's germline CDR1 is SGHVS and CDR2 FQNEAQ. The CDR3 is CASSPHREDEQYF. In DNA form, the CDR3 reads TGTGCCAGCAGCCCGCACAGGGAGGACGAGCAGTACTTC.

This clonotype has just a few counts. The chain links TRBV6-5 to TRBJ1-4; unclear D gene. The CDR3 covers 11 residues. The germline CDR1 and CDR2 sequences are MNHEY and SVGAGI. Trimming left V 2 bases short and J 8 bases short, with 3 bases between. CDR3 DNA sequence: TGTGCCAGCAGTTACCTGGAAAAACTGTTTTTT. Translated: CASSYLEKLFF.

The gene calls are TRBV27 and TRBJ1-2; 12 positions agree with TRBD1. Germline trimming cut 3 bases from V and 4 bases from J; bases unmatched to any gene: 9. There are 17 residues in the CDR3. Germline V lookup: CDR1 MNHEY, CDR2 SMNVEV (reference sequence). This CDR3 reads CASSFRDRGLTPYGYTF. In DNA form, the CDR3 reads TGTGCCAGCAGTTTCCGGGACAGGGGGCTAACCCCCTATGGCTACACCTTC.

This clonotype has more than one count but fewer than ten. V and J are TRBV10-2 and TRBJ2-2, with unresolved D. Trimming removed 0 bases from V and 1 base from J, with 12 bases in between. The CDR3 covers 17 residues. Germline CDR1 reads WSHSY; CDR2 reads SAAADI. For the CDR3, the DNA is TGCGCCAGCAGTGAGTCGAAACAAGTCGGGAACACCGGGGAGCTGTTTTTT. It yields the protein CASSESKQVGNTGELFF.

The chain links TRBV19 to TRBJ1-2, with D perhaps matching TRBD1 (6 bases). The ends were cut back, 5 bases at V and 4 bases at J, with 17 bases in the middle. CDR3 length: 15 amino acids. Germline CDR1 LNHDA, CDR2 SQIVND (reference sequence). In DNA form, the CDR3 reads TGTGCCAGTAGTTCGGGGGACACCAAGATCTATGGCTACACCTTC. This encodes CASSSGDTKIYGYTF.

This clonotype was seen a few times. The junction departs from germline at one end; a sequencing error may be responsible. Here the CDR3 DNA reads TGTGCTAGCAGCTTCGGTCGTCGTGACAGGGGCCAAGAGACCCAGTACTTC. Amino acids: CASSFGRRDRGQETQYF. V gene TRBV7-7 combines with J gene TRBJ2-5; 8 positions agree with TRBD1. Looked up from germline, CDR1 is SSHAT and CDR2 is FNYEAQ (reference sequence). This CDR3 contains 17 residues.

J is TRBJ1-2 and V is TRBV6-1, with D hard to call. Trimming stripped 1 base from V and 4 bases from J, with 10 bases between. The CDR3 totals 14 residues. Germline V gives CDR1 MNHNS, CDR2 SASEGT. CDR3 in DNA: TGTGCCAGCAGTGAAGGCAGGTGTACCTATGGCTACACCTTC. This codes for CASSEGRCTYGYTF.

As to this clonotype: No conserved phenylalanine or tryptophan ends this CDR3, so it is likely a read error. The gene calls are TRBV7-9 and TRBJ2-7; the match to TRBD1 covers 8 bases. The germline gives CDR1 SEHNR, CDR2 FQNEAQ (reference sequence). The trim removed 2 bases at V and 7 bases at J, leaving 7 bases unmatched. This CDR3 contains 14 residues. CDR3: CASSLSRGLEEQYL. As DNA, the CDR3 is TGTGCCAGCAGCTTAAGCAGGGGGCTGGAAGAGCAGTACCTC.